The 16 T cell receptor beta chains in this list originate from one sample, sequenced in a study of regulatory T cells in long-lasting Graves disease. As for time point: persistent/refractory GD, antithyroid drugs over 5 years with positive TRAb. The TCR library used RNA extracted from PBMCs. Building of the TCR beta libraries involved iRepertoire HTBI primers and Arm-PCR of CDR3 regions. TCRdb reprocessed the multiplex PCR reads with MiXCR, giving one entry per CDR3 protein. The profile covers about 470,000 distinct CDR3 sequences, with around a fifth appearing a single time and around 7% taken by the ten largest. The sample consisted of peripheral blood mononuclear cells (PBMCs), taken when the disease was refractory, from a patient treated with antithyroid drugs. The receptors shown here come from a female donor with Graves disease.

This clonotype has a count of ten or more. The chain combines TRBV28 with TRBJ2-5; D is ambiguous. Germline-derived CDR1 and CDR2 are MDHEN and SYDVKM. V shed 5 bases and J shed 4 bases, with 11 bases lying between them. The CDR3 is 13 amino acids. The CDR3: CASSPVALETQYF. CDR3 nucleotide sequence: TGTGCCAGCAGTCCCGTAGCCTTAGAGACCCAGTACTTC.

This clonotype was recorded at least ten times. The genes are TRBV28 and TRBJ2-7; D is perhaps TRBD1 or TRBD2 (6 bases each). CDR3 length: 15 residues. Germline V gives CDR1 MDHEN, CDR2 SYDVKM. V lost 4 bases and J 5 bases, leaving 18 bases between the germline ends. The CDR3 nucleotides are TGTGCCAGCAGTTCCTATGAGGGGGGTATTAACGAGCAGTACTTC. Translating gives CASSSYEGGINEQYF.

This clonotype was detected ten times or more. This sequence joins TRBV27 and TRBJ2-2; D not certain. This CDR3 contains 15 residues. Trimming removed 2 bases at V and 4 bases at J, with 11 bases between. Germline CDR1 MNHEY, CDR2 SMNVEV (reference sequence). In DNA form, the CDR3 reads TGTGCCAGCAGTTTAGTAGCTCAACCCACCGGGGAGCTGTTTTTT. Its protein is CASSLVAQPTGELFF.

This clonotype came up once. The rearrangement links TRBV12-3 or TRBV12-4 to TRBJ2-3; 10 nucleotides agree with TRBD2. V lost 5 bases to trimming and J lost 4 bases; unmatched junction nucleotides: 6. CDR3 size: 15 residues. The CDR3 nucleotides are TGTGCCAGCAGTCTTACTAGCGGGACGGCAGATACGCAGTATTTT. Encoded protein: CASSLTSGTADTQYF.

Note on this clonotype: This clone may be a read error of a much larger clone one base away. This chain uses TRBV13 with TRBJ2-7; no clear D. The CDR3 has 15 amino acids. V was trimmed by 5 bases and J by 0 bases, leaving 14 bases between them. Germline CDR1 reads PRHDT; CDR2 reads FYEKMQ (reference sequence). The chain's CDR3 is CASSPVRTDSYEQYF. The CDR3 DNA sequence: TGTGCCAGCAGCCCCGTTAGGACCGACTCCTACGAGCAGTACTTC.

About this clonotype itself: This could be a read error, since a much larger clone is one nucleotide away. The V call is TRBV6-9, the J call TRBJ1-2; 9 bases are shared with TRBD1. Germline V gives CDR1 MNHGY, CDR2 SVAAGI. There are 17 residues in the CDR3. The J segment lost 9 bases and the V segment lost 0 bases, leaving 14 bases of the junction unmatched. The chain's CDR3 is CASSYSPPGQGNYSYTF. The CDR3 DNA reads TGTGCCAGCAGTTATTCCCCTCCCGGACAGGGGAATTATAGCTACACCTTC.

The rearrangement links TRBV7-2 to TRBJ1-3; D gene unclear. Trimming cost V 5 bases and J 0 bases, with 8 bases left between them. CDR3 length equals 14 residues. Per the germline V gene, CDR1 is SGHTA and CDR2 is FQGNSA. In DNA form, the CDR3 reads TGTGCCAGCAGCGCTGTACTCTCTGGAAACACCATATATTTT. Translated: CASSAVLSGNTIYF. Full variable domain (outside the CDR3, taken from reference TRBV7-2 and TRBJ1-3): GAGVSQSPSNKVTEKGKDVELRCDPISGHTALYWYRQSLGQGLEFLIYFQGNSAPDKSGLPSDRFSAERTGGSVSTLTIQRTQQEDSAVYLCASSAVLSGNTIYFGEGSWLTVV.

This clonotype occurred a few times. The CDR3 loop reads CASSPLGPVGEQYF. CDR3 DNA: TGTGCCAGCAGCCCCCTTGGGCCCGTCGGCGAGCAGTACTTC. The V call is TRBV7-9, the J call TRBJ2-7; D uncertain. The V end lost 5 bases, the J end lost 6 bases, and 17 bases lay between the germline ends. Germline assignment: CDR1 SEHNR and CDR2 FQNEAQ (reference sequence). The CDR3 contains 14 residues.

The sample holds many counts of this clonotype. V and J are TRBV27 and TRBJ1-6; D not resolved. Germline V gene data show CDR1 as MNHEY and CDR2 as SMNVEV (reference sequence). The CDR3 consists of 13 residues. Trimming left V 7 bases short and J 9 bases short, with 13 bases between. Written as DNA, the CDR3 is TGTGCCAGCACGATCGCCCGGGGTTCACCCCTCCACTTT. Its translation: CASTIARGSPLHF.

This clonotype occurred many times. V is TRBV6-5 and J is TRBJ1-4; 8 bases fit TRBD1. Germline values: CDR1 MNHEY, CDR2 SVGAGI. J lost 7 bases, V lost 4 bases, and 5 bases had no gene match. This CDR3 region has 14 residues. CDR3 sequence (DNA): TGTGCCAGCAGTTCCACGGACAGGGCTGAAAAACTGTTTTTT. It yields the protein CASSSTDRAEKLFF.

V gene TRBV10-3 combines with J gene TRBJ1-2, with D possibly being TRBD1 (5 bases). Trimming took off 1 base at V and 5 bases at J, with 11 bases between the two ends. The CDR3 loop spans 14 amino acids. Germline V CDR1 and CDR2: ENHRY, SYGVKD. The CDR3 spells CAISEFGASYGYTF. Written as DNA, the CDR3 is TGTGCCATCAGTGAGTTTGGGGCAAGTTATGGCTACACCTTC.

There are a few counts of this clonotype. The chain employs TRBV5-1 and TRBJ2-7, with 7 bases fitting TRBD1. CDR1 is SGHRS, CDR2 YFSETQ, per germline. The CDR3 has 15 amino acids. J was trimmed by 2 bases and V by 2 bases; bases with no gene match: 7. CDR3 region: CASSLRQGIPYEQYF. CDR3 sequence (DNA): TGCGCCAGCAGCTTAAGACAGGGAATTCCCTACGAGCAGTACTTC.

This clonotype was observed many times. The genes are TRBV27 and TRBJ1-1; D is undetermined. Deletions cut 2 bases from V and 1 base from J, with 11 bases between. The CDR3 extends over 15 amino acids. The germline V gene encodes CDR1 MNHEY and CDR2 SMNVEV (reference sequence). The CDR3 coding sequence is TGTGCCAGCAGTTTAGAGAGAGAATGGAACACTGAAGCTTTCTTT. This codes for CASSLEREWNTEAFF.

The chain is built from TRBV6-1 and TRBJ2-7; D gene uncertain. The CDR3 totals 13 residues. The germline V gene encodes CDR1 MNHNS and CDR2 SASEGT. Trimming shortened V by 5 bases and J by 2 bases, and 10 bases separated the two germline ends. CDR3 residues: CASSPTWAYEQYF. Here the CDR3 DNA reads TGTGCCAGCAGTCCTACATGGGCCTACGAGCAGTACTTC.

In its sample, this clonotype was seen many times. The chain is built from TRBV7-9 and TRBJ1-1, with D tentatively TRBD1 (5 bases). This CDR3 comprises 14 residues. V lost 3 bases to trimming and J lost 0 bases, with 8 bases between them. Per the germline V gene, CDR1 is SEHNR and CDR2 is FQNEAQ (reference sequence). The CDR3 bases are TGTGCCAGCAGCTTTGGGGGGATGAACACTGAAGCTTTCTTT. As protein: CASSFGGMNTEAFF. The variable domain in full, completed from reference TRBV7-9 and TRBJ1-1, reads DTGVSQNPRHKITKRGQNVTFRCDPISEHNRLYWYRQTLGQGPEFLTYFQNEAQLEKSRLLSDRFSAERPKGSFSTLEIQRTEQGDSAMYLCASSFGGMNTEAFFGQGTRLTVV.

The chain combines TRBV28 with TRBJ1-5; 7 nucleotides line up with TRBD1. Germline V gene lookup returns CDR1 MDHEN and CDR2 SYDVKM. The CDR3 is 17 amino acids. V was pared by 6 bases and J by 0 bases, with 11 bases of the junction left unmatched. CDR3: CASSPRQGKGSNQPQHF. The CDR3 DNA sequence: TGTGCCAGCAGCCCACGACAGGGTAAGGGTAGCAATCAGCCCCAGCATTTT. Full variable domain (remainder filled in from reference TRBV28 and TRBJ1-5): DVKVTQSSRYLVKRTGEKVFLECVQDMDHENMFWYRQDPGLGLRLIYFSYDVKMKEKGDIPEGYSVSREKKERFSLILESASTNQTSMYLCASSPRQGKGSNQPQHFGDGTRLSIL.